This T cell receptor beta chain stems from a study of blood T cell repertoires in COVID-19. The wider study: Sample material is recorded as cDNA or gDNA derived from T cells, B-cell-depleted T cells, or PBMCs.

In the study's own analysis: Reference gene primer amplification gave estimated nucleated cell counts. This table comes from immunoSEQ multiplex PCR, and its TCRdb copy is limited to in-frame clones, with some not included. That table is the source of V, J and clone size, and D and trimming were worked out from the DNA. The sample yields 250,000 or so clones, around 80% seen once. Germline CDR1 is MDHEN and CDR2 is SYDVKM. Trimming took off 10 bases at V and 0 bases at J, with 13 bases between the two ends. The CDR3 totals 15 residues. The source is a human donor in a cohort sampled during active COVID-19. The chain recombines TRBV28 with TRBJ2-6; D may be TRBD1 (6 bases). The sequencing sample was made of peripheral blood. The CDR3 nucleotides read TGTGCCACCCGAAGGGGGAGCTCTGGGGCCAACGTCCTGACTTTC. Encoded protein: CATRRGSSGANVLTF.